This TCR beta chain was identified during a study of blood T cell repertoires in COVID-19 (dated by TCRdb to the early 2020s). Regarding the research as a whole: The collaborator samples originated in the United States, Italy and Spain and spanned the acute and convalescent phases of COVID-19. Samples were obtained from the ongoing ImmuneRACE study (first 160 participants) and from approximately 1,200 subjects provided by 6 global collaborators. HLA class I and class II types, where available, came from metadata supplied by the sample provider rather than from assay-based typing. The repertoires were released in a freely available public database intended as a resource for research on the immune response to SARS-CoV-2. The material from the prospective study consisted of cDNA or gDNA derived from T cells, B-cell-depleted T cells, or PBMCs. The dataset comprised deeply sampled blood TCRbeta repertoires from subjects exposed to, actively infected with, or recovered from COVID-19. Nearly every sample came with metadata listing a de-identified subject ID, COVID-19 status, age in years and sex.

The collaborating institutions used their own protocols to collect whole blood in K2EDTA tubes. Collaborator samples were shipped for TCRbeta analysis as frozen whole blood, isolated PBMCs, or DNA extracted from either sample type. Including cysteine and phenylalanine, the CDR3 has 16 amino acids. Solely the CDR3 DNA is kept, with 48 bases framed from the first base. CDR1 LGHDT and CDR2 YNNKEL are derived from the germline V gene (reference sequence). V lost 3 bases and J lost 2 bases; the stretch between them is 16 bases long. The investigation overall reported the following: How much clinical and demographic metadata was included differed by source and by participant, and the metadata was provided uncurated.

TCRbeta CDR3 regions were amplified from genomic DNA using the immunoSEQ Assay, a bias-controlled multiplex PCR. From the authors' description of their analysis: The number of nucleated cells in each sample was estimated by amplification of reference gene primers within the assay. Sequence reads were collapsed and filtered to measure the absolute abundance of every unique TCRbeta CDR3 rearrangement. For each sample, productive Simpson clonality was calculated by taking the square root of Simpson's diversity index across productive rearrangements. The source is immuneACCESS, and TCRdb retained only in-frame sequences with V and J called. Part of the clones is not carried over; for the studies checked, unresolved V genes explain less than half of this, and the remainder is unexplained. From that table come the V and J calls and clone size; the DNA was used to work out D and trimming. The sample includes around 150,000 clones, with approximately 73% observed a single time. The ten largest clones represent around 3.5% of the sample.

Note on this clone: The target of this receptor is not known. Nothing much larger sits one base from this clone, and base qualities are not available.

The TCR originated in a woman older than 75 with acute or convalescent COVID-19. The chain links TRBV3-1 (or the pseudogene TRBV3-2) with TRBJ1-2; possibly the D gene is TRBD1, per 6 matching bases. Sequencing was carried out using peripheral blood. The CDR3 protein is CASSHLDRNRNYGYTF. The nucleotide sequence is given as TGTGCCAGCAGCCACCTCGACAGGAATCGAAACTATGGCTACACCTTC.